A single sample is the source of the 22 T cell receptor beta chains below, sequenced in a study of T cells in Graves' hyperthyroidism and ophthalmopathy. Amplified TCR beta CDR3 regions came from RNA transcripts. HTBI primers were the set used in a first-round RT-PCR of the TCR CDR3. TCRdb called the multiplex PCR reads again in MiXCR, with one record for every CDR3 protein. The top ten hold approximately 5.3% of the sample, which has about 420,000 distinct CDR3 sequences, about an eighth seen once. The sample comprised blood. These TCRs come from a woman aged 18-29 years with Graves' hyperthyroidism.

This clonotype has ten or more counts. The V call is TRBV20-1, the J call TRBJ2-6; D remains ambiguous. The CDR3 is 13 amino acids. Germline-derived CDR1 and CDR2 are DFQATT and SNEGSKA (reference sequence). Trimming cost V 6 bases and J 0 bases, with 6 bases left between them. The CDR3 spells CSAESSGANVLTF. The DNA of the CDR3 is TGCAGTGCGGAGAGCTCTGGGGCCAACGTCCTGACTTTC.

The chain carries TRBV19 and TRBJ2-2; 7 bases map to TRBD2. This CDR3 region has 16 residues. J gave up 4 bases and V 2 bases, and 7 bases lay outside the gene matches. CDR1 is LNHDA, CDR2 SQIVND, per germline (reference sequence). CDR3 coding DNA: TGTGCCAGTAGTATATCGAGCGGGGCCGTCACCGGGGAGCTGTTTTTT. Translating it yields CASSISSGAVTGELFF.

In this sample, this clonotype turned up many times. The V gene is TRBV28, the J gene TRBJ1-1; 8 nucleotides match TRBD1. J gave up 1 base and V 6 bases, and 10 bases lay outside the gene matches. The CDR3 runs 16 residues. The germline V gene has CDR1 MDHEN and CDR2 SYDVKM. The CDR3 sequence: CASRPDRGRANTEAFF. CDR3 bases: TGTGCCAGCAGGCCTGACAGGGGTCGGGCGAACACTGAAGCTTTCTTT.

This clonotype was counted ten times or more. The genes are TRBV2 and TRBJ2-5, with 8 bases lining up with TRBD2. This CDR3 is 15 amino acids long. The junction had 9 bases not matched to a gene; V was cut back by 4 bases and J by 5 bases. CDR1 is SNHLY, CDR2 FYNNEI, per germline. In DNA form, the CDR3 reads TGTGCCAGCAGTGGGCTTAGCGGGATGGAGGAGACCCAGTACTTC. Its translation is CASSGLSGMEETQYF.

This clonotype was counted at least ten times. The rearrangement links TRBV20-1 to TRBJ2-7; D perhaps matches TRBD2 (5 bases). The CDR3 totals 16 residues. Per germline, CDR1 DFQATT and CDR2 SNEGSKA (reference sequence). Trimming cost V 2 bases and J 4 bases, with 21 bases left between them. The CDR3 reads CSARFINSFLAYEQYF. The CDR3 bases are TGCAGTGCTAGATTCATAAATAGTTTTTTAGCGTACGAGCAGTACTTC.

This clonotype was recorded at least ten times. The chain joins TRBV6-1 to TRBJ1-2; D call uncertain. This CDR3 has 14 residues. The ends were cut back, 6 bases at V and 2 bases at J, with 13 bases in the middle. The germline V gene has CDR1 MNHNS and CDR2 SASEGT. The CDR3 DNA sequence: TGTGCCAGCAGCGTCGTGGTGGGGAACTATGGCTACACCTTC. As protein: CASSVVVGNYGYTF.

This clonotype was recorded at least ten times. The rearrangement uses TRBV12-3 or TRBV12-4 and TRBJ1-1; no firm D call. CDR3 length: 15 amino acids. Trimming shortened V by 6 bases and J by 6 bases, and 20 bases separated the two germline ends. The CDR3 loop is CASRHVRTLDPEAFF. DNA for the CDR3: TGTGCCAGCAGACACGTCCGGACCCTCGACCCTGAAGCTTTCTTT.

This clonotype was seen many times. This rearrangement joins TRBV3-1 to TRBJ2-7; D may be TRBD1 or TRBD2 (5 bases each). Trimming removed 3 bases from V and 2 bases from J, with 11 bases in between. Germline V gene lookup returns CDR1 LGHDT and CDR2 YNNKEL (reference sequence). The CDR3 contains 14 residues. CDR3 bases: TGTGCCAGCAGCCAGGGGACGCACCCCTACGAGCAGTACTTC. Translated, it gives CASSQGTHPYEQYF.

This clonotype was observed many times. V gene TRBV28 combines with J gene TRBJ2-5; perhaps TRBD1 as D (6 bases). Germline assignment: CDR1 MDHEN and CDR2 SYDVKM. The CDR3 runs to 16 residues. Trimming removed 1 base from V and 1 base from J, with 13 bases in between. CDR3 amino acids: CASSLYLRTAQETQYF. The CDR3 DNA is TGTGCCAGCAGTTTATACCTTCGGACAGCCCAAGAGACCCAGTACTTC.

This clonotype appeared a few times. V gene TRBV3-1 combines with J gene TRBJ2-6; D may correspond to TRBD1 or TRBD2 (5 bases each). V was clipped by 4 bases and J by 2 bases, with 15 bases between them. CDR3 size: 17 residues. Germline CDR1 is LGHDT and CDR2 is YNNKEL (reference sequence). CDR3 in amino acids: CASSPRFGGTGANVLTF. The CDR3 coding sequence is TGTGCCAGCAGCCCGAGGTTTGGGGGAACTGGGGCCAACGTCCTGACTTTC. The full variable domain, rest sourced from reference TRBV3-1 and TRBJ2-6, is DTAVSQTPKYLVTQMGNDKSIKCEQNLGHDTMYWYKQDSKKFLKIMFSYNNKELIINETVPNRFSPKSPDKAHLNLHINSLELGDSAVYFCASSPRFGGTGANVLTFGAGSRLTVL.

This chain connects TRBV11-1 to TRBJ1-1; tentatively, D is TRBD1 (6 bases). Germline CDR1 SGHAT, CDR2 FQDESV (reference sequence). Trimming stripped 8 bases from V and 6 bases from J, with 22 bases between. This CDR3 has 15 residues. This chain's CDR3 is CASASVPGASAEAFF. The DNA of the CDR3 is TGTGCCAGCGCCTCCGTCCCGGGGGCAAGCGCTGAAGCTTTCTTT.

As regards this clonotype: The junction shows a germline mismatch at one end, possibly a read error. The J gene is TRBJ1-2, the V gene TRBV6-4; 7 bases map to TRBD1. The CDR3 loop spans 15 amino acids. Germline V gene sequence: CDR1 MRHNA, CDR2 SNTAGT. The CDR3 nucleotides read TGTGCCGGCAGTGAGGAACAGGGGTCTAACTATGGCTACACCTTC. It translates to CAGSEEQGSNYGYTF.

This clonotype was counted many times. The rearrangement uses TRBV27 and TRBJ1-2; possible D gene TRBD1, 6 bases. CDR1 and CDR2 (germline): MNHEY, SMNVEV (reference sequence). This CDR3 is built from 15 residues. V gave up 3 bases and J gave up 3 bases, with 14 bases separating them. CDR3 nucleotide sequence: TGTGCCAGCAGTTTCGTACGGGGGCATGACTATGGCTACACCTTC. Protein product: CASSFVRGHDYGYTF.

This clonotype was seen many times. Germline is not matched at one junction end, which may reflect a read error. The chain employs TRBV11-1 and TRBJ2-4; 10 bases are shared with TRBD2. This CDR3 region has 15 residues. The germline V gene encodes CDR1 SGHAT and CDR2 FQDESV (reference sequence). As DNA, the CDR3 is TGTGCCAGCAGCCTAGCGGGAGTCCCCAAAAACATTCAGTACTTC. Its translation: CASSLAGVPKNIQYF.

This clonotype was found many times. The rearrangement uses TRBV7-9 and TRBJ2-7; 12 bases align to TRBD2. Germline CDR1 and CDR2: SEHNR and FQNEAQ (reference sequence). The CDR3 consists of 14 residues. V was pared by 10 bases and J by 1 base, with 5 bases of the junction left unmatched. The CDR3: CATSGLAGSYEQYF. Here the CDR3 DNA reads TGTGCCACCTCTGGACTAGCGGGGTCCTACGAGCAGTACTTC.

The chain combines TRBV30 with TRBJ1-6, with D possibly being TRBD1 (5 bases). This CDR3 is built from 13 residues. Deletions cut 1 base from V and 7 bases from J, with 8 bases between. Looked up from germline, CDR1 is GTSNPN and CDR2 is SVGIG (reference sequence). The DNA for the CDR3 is TGTGCCTGGAGTGGACAGCACAATTCACCCCTCCACTTT. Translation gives CAWSGQHNSPLHF.

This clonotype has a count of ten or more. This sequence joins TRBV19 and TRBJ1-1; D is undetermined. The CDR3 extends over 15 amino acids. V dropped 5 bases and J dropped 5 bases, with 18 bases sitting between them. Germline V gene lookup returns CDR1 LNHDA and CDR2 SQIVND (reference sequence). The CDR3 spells CASSPSQQARTEAFF. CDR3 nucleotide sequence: TGTGCCAGTAGTCCAAGCCAGCAGGCGAGGACTGAAGCTTTCTTT.

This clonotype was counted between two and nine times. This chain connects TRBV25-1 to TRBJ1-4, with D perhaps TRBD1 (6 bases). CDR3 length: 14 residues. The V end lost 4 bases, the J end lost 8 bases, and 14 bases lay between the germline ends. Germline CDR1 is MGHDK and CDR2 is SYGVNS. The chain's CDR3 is CASSGRGAREKLFF. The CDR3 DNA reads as TGTGCCAGCAGTGGTCGGGGGGCGCGCGAAAAACTGTTTTTT.

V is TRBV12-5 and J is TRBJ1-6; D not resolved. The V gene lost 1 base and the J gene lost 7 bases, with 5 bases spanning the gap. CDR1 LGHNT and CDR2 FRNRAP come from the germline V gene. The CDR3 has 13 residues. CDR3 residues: CASGLEPNSPLHF. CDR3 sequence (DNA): TGTGCTAGTGGTTTGGAGCCGAATTCACCCCTCCACTTT.

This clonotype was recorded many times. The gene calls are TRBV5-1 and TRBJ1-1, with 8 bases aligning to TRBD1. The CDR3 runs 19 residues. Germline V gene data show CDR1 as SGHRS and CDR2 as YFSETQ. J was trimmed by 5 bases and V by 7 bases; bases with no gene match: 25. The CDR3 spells CASQPGQATSRVSETEAFF. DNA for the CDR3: TGCGCCAGCCAACCGGGACAGGCGACTTCCAGGGTATCTGAAACTGAAGCTTTCTTT.

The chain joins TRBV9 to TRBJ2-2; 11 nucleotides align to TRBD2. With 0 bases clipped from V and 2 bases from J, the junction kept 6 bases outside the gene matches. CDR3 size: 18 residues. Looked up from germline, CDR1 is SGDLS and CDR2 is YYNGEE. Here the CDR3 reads CASSVGVLAGANTGELFF. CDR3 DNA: TGTGCCAGCAGCGTAGGGGTACTAGCGGGAGCAAACACCGGGGAGCTGTTTTTT.

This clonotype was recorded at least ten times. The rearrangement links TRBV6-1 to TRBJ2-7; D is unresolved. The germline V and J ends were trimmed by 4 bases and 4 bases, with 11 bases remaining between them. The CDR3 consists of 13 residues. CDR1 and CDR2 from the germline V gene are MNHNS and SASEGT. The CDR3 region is CASSAGWIYEQYF. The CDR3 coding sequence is TGTGCCAGCAGTGCAGGTTGGATTTACGAGCAGTACTTC.